This T cell receptor (delta chain) was sequenced in a study of gamma-delta chains in newborns, infants, children. Study overall: Microbial exposure reportedly drives polyclonal innate γδ T cell expansion after birth.

TCRdb used CATT to re-call clones from the reads. Seen here are 4,500 to 5,500 delta-chain clones, approximately 5% observed once, and the top ten hold about 6.5%. This clone was counted between two and nine times. Germline loops: CDR1 TSWWSYY, CDR2 QGS. The CDR3 contains 19 residues. V dropped 1 base and J dropped 6; count of bases not matched to a gene: 14. This chain links TRDV1 with TRDJ2; 10 bases agree with TRDD3. This sequence originates from a child who was a newborn, infant or young child, either healthy, febrile or measles-vaccinated (not recorded which). The sequenced material came from blood. CDR3 nucleotide sequence: TGTGCTCTTGGGGAACCTCTTCCAATGCTGGGGGATAAGCCAGCACAACTCTTCTTT. This codes for CALGEPLPMLGDKPAQLFF.